The 28 T cell receptor beta chains in this list originate from one sample, sequenced in a study of blood T cell repertoires in COVID-19. TCRdb's copy holds only in-frame clones and misses some; the assay was immunoSEQ multiplex PCR. Of around 260,000 clones in the sample, more than 85% were seen once. Sequencing input: peripheral blood. The receptors come from a man younger than 35 with active or convalescent COVID-19.

This rearrangement joins TRBV5-1 to TRBJ2-7; unclear D gene. Germline V gene sequence: CDR1 SGHRS, CDR2 YFSETQ. The CDR3 contains 13 residues. The V gene lost 4 bases and the J gene lost 6 bases, with 14 bases spanning the gap. This CDR3 reads CASSLTIWSEQYF. The CDR3 nucleotides read TGCGCCAGCAGCCTAACTATCTGGAGCGAGCAGTACTTC.

The chain recombines TRBV12-5 with TRBJ2-4; 11 positions match TRBD1. The V gene end was trimmed by 5 bases and the J gene end by 7 bases; junction bases not matched to a gene: 10. This CDR3 spans 16 amino acids. Germline V gives CDR1 LGHNT, CDR2 FRNRAP. The CDR3 reads CASGGPRDRGRNIQYF. The CDR3 coding sequence is TGTGCTAGTGGTGGCCCCCGGGACAGGGGGAGGAACATTCAGTACTTC. Variable domain in full (rest from reference TRBV12-5 and TRBJ2-4): DARVTQTPRHKVTEMGQEVTMRCQPILGHNTVFWYRQTMMQGLELLAYFRNRAPLDDSGMPKDRFSAEMPDATLATLKIQPSEPRDSAVYFCASGGPRDRGRNIQYFGAGTRLSVL.

V and J are TRBV18 and TRBJ1-5, with 10 bases that match TRBD1. Trimming at V came to 5 bases and at J to 5 bases, leaving 6 bases not matched to a gene. Germline V gene lookup returns CDR1 KGHSH and CDR2 LQKENI. CDR3 length: 15 amino acids. This chain's CDR3 is CASSAQGQGDQPQHF. For the CDR3, the DNA is TGTGCCAGCTCAGCACAAGGACAGGGGGATCAGCCCCAGCATTTT.

The CDR3 spells CATSRERGLGVGEQFF. The CDR3 bases are TGTGCCACCAGCAGAGAAAGGGGCCTAGGAGTGGGTGAGCAGTTCTTC. The chain is built from TRBV15 and TRBJ2-1, with TRBD1 as a possible D gene (5 bases). The ends were cut back, 0 bases at V and 9 bases at J, with 18 bases in the middle. The CDR3 is 16 amino acids. CDR1 and CDR2 from the germline V gene are LNHNV and YYDKDF (reference sequence). The full variable domain, with the rest looked up from reference TRBV15 and TRBJ2-1, is DAMVIQNPRYQVTQFGKPVTLSCSQTLNHNVMYWYQQKSSQAPKLLFHYYDKDFNNEADTPDNFQSRRPNTSFCFLDIRSPGLGDTAMYLCATSRERGLGVGEQFFGPGTRLTVL.

This clone was picked up a small number of times. The chain carries TRBV9 and TRBJ1-5, with D maybe TRBD1 (5 bases). Trimming pared 2 bases from V and 5 bases from J, leaving 14 bases between. The CDR3 totals 15 residues. Germline V gene sequence: CDR1 SGDLS, CDR2 YYNGEE. The chain's CDR3 is CASSVGGEGDQPQHF. The DNA of the CDR3 is TGTGCCAGCAGCGTGGGGGGGGAAGGCGATCAGCCCCAGCATTTT.

Here the CDR3 reads CASSSVWRTGGTEAFF. CDR3 coding DNA: TGTGCCAGCAGTTCCGTCTGGAGGACAGGGGGCACTGAAGCTTTCTTT. The chain couples TRBV5-6 to TRBJ1-1; 10 bases align to TRBD1. The CDR3 covers 16 residues. After removal of 5 bases from V and 4 bases from J, the junction contained 11 bases not matched to a gene. Germline assignment: CDR1 SGHDT and CDR2 YYEEEE. Full variable domain (rest looked up from reference TRBV5-6 and TRBJ1-1): DAGVTQSPTHLIKTRGQQVTLRCSPKSGHDTVSWYQQALGQGPQFIFQYYEEEERQRGNFPDRFSGHQFPNYSSELNVNALLLGDSALYLCASSSVWRTGGTEAFFGQGTRLTVV.

This clone was counted a single time. The chain recombines TRBV6-5 with TRBJ2-1, with TRBD2 as a possible D gene (6 bases). Germline V gene lookup returns CDR1 MNHEY and CDR2 SVGAGI. The CDR3 extends over 14 amino acids. The ends were cut back, 11 bases at V and 0 bases at J, with 14 bases in the middle. The CDR3 loop reads CACAAGSSYNEQFF. The CDR3 DNA reads TGTGCCTGCGCGGCGGGAAGCTCCTACAATGAGCAGTTCTTC.

This chain joins TRBV28 and TRBJ2-7, with TRBD1 matching 10 bases. Trimming cost V 5 bases and J 6 bases; bases outside gene matches: 7. This CDR3 comprises 14 residues. Germline V lookup: CDR1 MDHEN, CDR2 SYDVKM. The CDR3 nucleotides read TGTGCCAGCAGTCTACCCCGGGACAGGGGCGAGCAGTACTTC. Protein sequence: CASSLPRDRGEQYF.

The chain is built from TRBV28 and TRBJ1-2, with D perhaps matching TRBD1 (5 bases). Trimming took off 1 base at V and 0 bases at J, with 9 bases between the two ends. Germline lookup yields CDR1 MDHEN and CDR2 SYDVKM. The CDR3 loop spans 15 amino acids. Here the CDR3 DNA reads TGTGCCAGCAGTTTATCACAGGCCACTAACTATGGCTACACCTTC. Translating it yields CASSLSQATNYGYTF.

The rearrangement uses TRBV6-1 and TRBJ1-3, with 9 bases fitting TRBD1. From germline, CDR1 is MNHNS and CDR2 SASEGT. V lost 6 bases, J lost 3 bases, and 15 bases stayed unmatched. The CDR3 consists of 18 residues. CDR3 region: CASRELPGQGTSGNTIYF. The CDR3 nucleotides read TGTGCCAGCAGAGAACTCCCGGGACAGGGTACGAGTGGAAACACCATATATTTT.

The genes are TRBV28 and TRBJ2-7, with TRBD2 identical over 7 bases. This CDR3 is 15 amino acids long. V dropped 3 bases and J dropped 0; count of bases not matched to a gene: 5. Germline lookup yields CDR1 MDHEN and CDR2 SYDVKM. In nucleotides, the CDR3 is TGTGCCAGCAGTTTGAGCGGGGTGGACTCCTACGAGCAGTACTTC. Protein product: CASSLSGVDSYEQYF.

The CDR3 sequence: CASSLPRGDTQYF. CDR3 in DNA: TGTGCCAGCAGCCTACCCCGGGGTGATACGCAGTATTTT. The chain carries TRBV3-1 (or the pseudogene TRBV3-2) and TRBJ2-3; TRBD2 is a possible D gene (5 bases). This CDR3 is 13 amino acids long. CDR1 is LGHDT, CDR2 YNNKEL, per germline (reference sequence). The germline V and J ends were trimmed by 4 bases and 6 bases, with 11 bases remaining between them.

Remarks on this clone: The sample carries other DNA sequences with the same CDR3. The chain couples TRBV10-1 to TRBJ2-1; D not resolved. The CDR3 covers 15 residues. V lost 2 bases and J 0 bases, leaving 8 bases between the germline ends. The germline CDR1 and CDR2 sequences are WNHNN and SYGVQD (reference sequence). The CDR3 DNA reads TGCGCCAGCAGTGAGGGTAGGAGCTCCTACAATGAGCAGTTCTTC. It encodes CASSEGRSSYNEQFF.

The rearrangement links TRBV6-5 to TRBJ2-3; D call uncertain. Germline CDR1 is MNHEY and CDR2 is SVGAGI. This CDR3 is 13 amino acids long. The V end lost 7 bases, the J end lost 1 base, and 9 bases lay between the germline ends. Here the CDR3 DNA reads TGTGCCAGCAAGTTACAACGCACAGATACGCAGTATTTT. As protein: CASKLQRTDTQYF.

This chain links TRBV19 with TRBJ2-3, with TRBD2 matching over 7 bases. Trimming took 6 bases from V and 5 from J; bases not matched to a gene: 11. The germline V gene has CDR1 LNHDA and CDR2 SQIVND (reference sequence). CDR3 length: 15 residues. CDR3 sequence reads: CASSEGGFLKDTQYF. As DNA, the CDR3 is TGTGCCAGTAGCGAGGGAGGGTTCTTGAAAGATACGCAGTATTTT.

The gene calls are TRBV5-6 and TRBJ2-5, with D unclear. V lost 1 base, J lost 1 base, and 8 bases lay in between. In germline, CDR1 is SGHDT, CDR2 YYEEEE. The CDR3 totals 14 residues. Here the CDR3 DNA reads TGTGCCAGCAGCTTGTCTGCTAGCCAAGAGACCCAGTACTTC. The encoded protein is CASSLSASQETQYF.

The chain carries TRBV14 and TRBJ1-2, with a tentative D call TRBD1 (5 bases). This CDR3 contains 18 residues. Per the germline V gene, CDR1 is SGHDN and CDR2 is FVKESK. Deletions cut 5 bases from V and 1 base from J, with 23 bases between. Here the CDR3 reads CASSSLFAGYFFNYGYTF. The CDR3 nucleotides read TGTGCCAGCAGCTCTCTGTTCGCAGGGTACTTTTTTAACTATGGCTACACCTTC.

This rearrangement joins TRBV4-3 to TRBJ1-4, with 8 bases that match TRBD1. The CDR3 is 17 amino acids. The V gene's germline CDR1 is LGHNA and CDR2 YSLEER. V shed 0 bases, J shed 6 bases, and the junction held 9 bases outside the gene matches. The CDR3 spells CASSQDLIRTGYEKLFF. The DNA for the CDR3 is TGCGCCAGCAGCCAAGATCTTATCAGGACAGGGTATGAAAAACTGTTTTTT.

This clone is a singleton in its sample. The V and J genes are TRBV30 and TRBJ2-7, with D possibly TRBD1 on 6 matching bases. V gave up 5 bases and J gave up 0 bases, with 14 bases separating them. The CDR3 loop spans 14 amino acids. Germline CDR1 reads GTSNPN; CDR2 reads SVGIG (reference sequence). The DNA of the CDR3 is TGTGCCTGGGGCAGGGGTTCCAGCTCCTACGAGCAGTACTTC. This translates into CAWGRGSSSYEQYF.

The V call is TRBV5-4, the J call TRBJ2-1; D is possibly TRBD2 (5 bases). Trimming pared 2 bases from V and 0 bases from J, leaving 12 bases between. Germline assignment: CDR1 SGHNT and CDR2 YYREEE (reference sequence). This CDR3 region has 16 residues. CDR3 in amino acids: CASSFGGVSSYNEQFF. CDR3 nucleotides: TGTGCCAGCAGCTTTGGAGGTGTGAGCTCCTACAATGAGCAGTTCTTC.

The chain combines TRBV2 with TRBJ1-1; the match to TRBD1 covers 10 bases. The CDR3 length is 13 residues. Germline CDR1 reads SNHLY; CDR2 reads FYNNEI. The V and J ends lost 11 bases and 10 bases, in that order; junction bases with no gene match: 13. Written as DNA, the CDR3 is TGTGCCCCTTTGAGGGGACAGGGGTTACGAGCTTTCTTT. The encoded protein is CAPLRGQGLRAFF.

The rearrangement uses TRBV24-1 and TRBJ2-5; 7 nucleotides agree with TRBD2. The V and J ends lost 3 bases and 3 bases, in that order; junction bases with no gene match: 9. This CDR3 region has 16 residues. CDR1 and CDR2 from the germline V gene are KGHDR and SFDVKD. This CDR3 is CATSDIGRGEEETQYF. CDR3 bases: TGTGCCACCAGTGATATTGGACGGGGGGAAGAAGAGACCCAGTACTTC.

The chain links TRBV24-1 to TRBJ1-1; D ambiguous. This CDR3 spans 13 amino acids. V was shortened by 5 bases and J by 0 bases, with 6 bases between the two germline ends. CDR1 and CDR2 from the germline V gene are KGHDR and SFDVKD. The CDR3 bases are TGTGCCACCAGTGCAGCGATGAACACTGAAGCTTTCTTT. It translates to CATSAAMNTEAFF.

The chain carries TRBV11-1 and TRBJ2-7; perhaps TRBD2 as D (6 bases). The ends were cut back, 3 bases at V and 5 bases at J, with 14 bases in the middle. Germline V gene lookup returns CDR1 SGHAT and CDR2 FQDESV (reference sequence). This CDR3 has 14 amino acids. The CDR3: CASSFRRDYHEQYF. CDR3 bases: TGTGCCAGCAGCTTTAGGCGGGATTACCACGAGCAGTACTTC. Full variable domain (remainder filled in from reference TRBV11-1 and TRBJ2-7): EAEVAQSPRYKITEKSQAVAFWCDPISGHATLYWYRQILGQGPELLVQFQDESVVDDSQLPKDRFSAERLKGVDSTLKIQPAELGDSAMYLCASSFRRDYHEQYFGPGTRLTVT.

V gene TRBV11-2 combines with J gene TRBJ1-6; D is unresolved. The germline gives CDR1 SGHAT, CDR2 FQNNGV. The CDR3 covers 15 residues. The ends were cut back, 0 bases at V and 7 bases at J, with 10 bases in the middle. CDR3 protein: CASSLEFRYNSPLHF. CDR3 coding DNA: TGTGCCAGCAGCTTAGAGTTCAGATACAATTCACCCCTCCACTTT. The variable domain in full, with the rest retrieved from reference TRBV11-2 and TRBJ1-6, is EAGVAQSPRYKIIEKRQSVAFWCNPISGHATLYWYQQILGQGPKLLIQFQNNGVVDDSQLPKDRFSAERLKGVDSTLKIQPAKLEDSAVYLCASSLEFRYNSPLHFGNGTRLTVT.

The J gene is TRBJ2-3, the V gene TRBV7-9; D gene ambiguous. The CDR3 has 9 amino acids. From germline, CDR1 is SEHNR and CDR2 FQNEAQ (reference sequence). The V end was cut by 8 bases, the J end by 6 bases, with 3 bases between. The CDR3 reads CASEDTQYF. The CDR3 DNA reads TGTGCCAGCGAGGATACGCAGTATTTT.

As DNA, the CDR3 is TGTGCCAGCAGTTCTGACACGAATAACTATGGCTACACCTTC. It yields the protein CASSSDTNNYGYTF. The chain joins TRBV4-2 to TRBJ1-2; D unclear. Germline V gene data show CDR1 as LGHNA and CDR2 as YNFKEQ. V gave up 6 bases and J gave up 1 base, with 12 bases separating them. CDR3 length equals 14 residues.

The CDR3: CASRGGERSSYEQYF. The CDR3 DNA reads as TGTGCCAGCCGGGGGGGAGAGAGGTCCTCCTACGAGCAGTACTTC. The J gene is TRBJ2-7, the V gene TRBV28; 8 bases fit TRBD2. The CDR3 contains 15 residues. The ends lost 8 bases at V and 0 bases at J; junction bases unmatched: 9. Germline CDR1 and CDR2: MDHEN and SYDVKM.